This T cell receptor (beta chain) came from a study of cytomegalovirus exposure and HLA in healthy donors. Trimming took 3 bases from V and 0 from J, leaving 17 bases between them. The germline V gene encodes CDR1 LGHNA and CDR2 YSLEER. This CDR3 contains 17 residues. The PCR employed 60 Vbeta primers together with 13 Jbeta primers. This table comes from immunoSEQ multiplex PCR, and its TCRdb copy is limited to in-frame clones, with some not included. The sample includes around 98,000 clones, under 75% seen only once; the top ten take 1.2%. The specimen was PBMCs. This clonotype was obtained from a female donor in good health and CMV-seronegative. This chain connects TRBV4-3 to TRBJ1-2; no clear D gene. Here the CDR3 reads CASSQEGRGATNYGYTF. The DNA of the CDR3 is TGCGCCAGCAGCCAGGAGGGCCGGGGAGCTACTAACTATGGCTACACCTTC.